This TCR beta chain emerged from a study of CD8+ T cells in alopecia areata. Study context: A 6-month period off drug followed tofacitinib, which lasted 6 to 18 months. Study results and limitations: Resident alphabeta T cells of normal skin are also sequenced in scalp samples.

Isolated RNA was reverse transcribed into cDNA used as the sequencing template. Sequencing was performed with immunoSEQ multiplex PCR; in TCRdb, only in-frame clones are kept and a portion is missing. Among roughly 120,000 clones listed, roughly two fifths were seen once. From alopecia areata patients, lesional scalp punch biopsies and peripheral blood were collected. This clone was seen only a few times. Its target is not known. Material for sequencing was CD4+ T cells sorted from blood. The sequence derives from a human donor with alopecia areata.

In DNA, the CDR3 is TGTGCCAGCAGTGGCGGGGTGGGGACCCAGTACTTC. This codes for CASSGGVGTQYF. This sequence joins TRBV2 and TRBJ2-5; the D gene is possibly TRBD2 (6 bases). CDR1 SNHLY and CDR2 FYNNEI come from the germline V gene. The length of the CDR3 is 12 residues. V was pared by 4 bases and J by 7 bases, with 10 bases between.